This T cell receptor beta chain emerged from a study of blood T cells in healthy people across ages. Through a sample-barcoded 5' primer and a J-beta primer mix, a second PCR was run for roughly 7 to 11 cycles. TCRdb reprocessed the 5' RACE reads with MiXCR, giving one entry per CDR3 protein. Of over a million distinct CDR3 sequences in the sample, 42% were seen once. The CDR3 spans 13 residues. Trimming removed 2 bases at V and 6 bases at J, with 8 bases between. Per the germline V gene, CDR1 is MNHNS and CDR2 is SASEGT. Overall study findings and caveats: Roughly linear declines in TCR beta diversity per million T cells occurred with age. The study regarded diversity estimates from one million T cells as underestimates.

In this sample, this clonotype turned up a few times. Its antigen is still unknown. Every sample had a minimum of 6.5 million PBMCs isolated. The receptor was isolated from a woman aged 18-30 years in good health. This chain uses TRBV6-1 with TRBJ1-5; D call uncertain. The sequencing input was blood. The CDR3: CASSERYSQPQHF. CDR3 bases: TGTGCCAGCAGTGAACGGTATAGTCAGCCCCAGCATTTT.